These 15 T cell receptor beta chains were sequenced from one sample in a study of T cells in Graves' hyperthyroidism and ophthalmopathy (dated by TCRdb to about 2019). The library was obtained by multiplex PCR. Data came from an Illumina HiSeq 2000. The TCR beta CDR3 regions were amplified from the RNA transcripts. A first-round RT-PCR of the TCR CDR3 used the HTBI primer set with the Qiagen OneStep RT-PCR kit. TCRdb took the public reads, trimmed them with fastp at Q25, ran MiXCR for clone calling and kept in-frame beta chains. Every distinct CDR3 protein forms one entry, paired with its most common genes and DNA. Within this sample are fewer than 650,000 distinct CDR3 sequences, with approximately 15% of them counted one time only. The ten top clones hold 5% to 7% of the sample. The sequenced sample consisted of blood. The source of these receptors is a woman in her twenties or thirties with Graves' hyperthyroidism that later progressed to Graves' ophthalmopathy.

This clonotype came up a few times. This chain connects TRBV30 to TRBJ2-1; 7 bases map to TRBD2. Germline CDR1 reads GTSNPN; CDR2 reads SVGIG (reference sequence). This CDR3 has 15 residues. With 4 bases clipped from V and 0 bases from J, the junction kept 6 bases outside the gene matches. The DNA of the CDR3 is TGTGCCTGGACCCGAGCGGGGAGCTCCTACAATGAGCAGTTCTTC. Residues: CAWTRAGSSYNEQFF.

Ten or more counts support this clonotype. The chain combines TRBV19 with TRBJ1-1; unclear D gene. V dropped 6 bases and J dropped 4 bases, with 12 bases sitting between them. This CDR3 is 13 amino acids long. Germline CDR1 reads LNHDA; CDR2 reads SQIVND (reference sequence). This chain's CDR3 is CASSLDWTTEAFF. The DNA of the CDR3 is TGTGCCAGTAGCCTAGACTGGACCACTGAAGCTTTCTTT.

Concerning this clonotype itself: It may be a read error: a sequence one base away is much more abundant. The rearrangement joins TRBV2 to TRBJ2-7, with TRBD1 matching 7 bases. This CDR3 comprises 14 residues. The germline gives CDR1 SNHLY, CDR2 FYNNEI. This CDR3 is CASHDRESSYGQYF. The CDR3, as DNA: TGTGCCAGCCACGACAGGGAGAGCTCCTACGGGCAGTACTTC.

This clonotype was detected once. A read error may produce the germline difference seen at one junction end. This chain joins TRBV20-1 and TRBJ1-1; D uncertain. CDR3 length equals 12 residues. Per germline, CDR1 DFQATT and CDR2 SNEGSKA (reference sequence). CDR3 sequence: CSARDRRTDAFF. The CDR3 DNA reads as TGCAGTGCTAGAGATAGGCGGACTGACGCTTTCTTT.

V and J are TRBV7-3 and TRBJ2-1; TRBD1 agrees at 7 bases. Germline V gives CDR1 SGHTA, CDR2 FQGTGA. The CDR3 length is 13 residues. The ends lost 2 bases at V and 10 bases at J; junction bases unmatched: 5. CDR3 in DNA: TGTGCCAGCAGCTTAGAACAGGGGATAGAGCAGTTCTTC. Its translation: CASSLEQGIEQFF.

This clonotype was counted a single time. A read error may be the cause here, since a much bigger clone is one base away. This chain links TRBV27 with TRBJ2-5; D is unresolved. Germline V gene data show CDR1 as MNHEY and CDR2 as SMNVEV (reference sequence). This CDR3 comprises 12 residues. V was shortened by 5 bases and J by 5 bases, with 9 bases between the two germline ends. CDR3 sequence reads: CASSALGETQYF. The CDR3 coding sequence is TGTGCCAGCAGTGCCCTTGGGGAGACCCAGTACTTC.

In the case of this clonotype: Given a much more abundant clone one base away, this may be a read error. Without the conserved terminal phenylalanine or tryptophan, this CDR3 likely stems from a read error. The chain joins TRBV20-1 to TRBJ1-1; D is undetermined. Germline V gives CDR1 DFQATT, CDR2 SNEGSKA (reference sequence). This CDR3 has 10 amino acids. V was trimmed by 6 bases and J by 8 bases, leaving 10 bases between them. The CDR3 nucleotides are TGCAGTGCCTATGACCTCGAAGCTTTCTTA. Amino acids: CSAYDLEAFL.

Worth noting for this clonotype: An end of the junction does not agree with germline; a read error may underlie this. V and J are TRBV11-1 and TRBJ2-7, with D hard to call. The CDR3 consists of 11 residues. Germline values: CDR1 SGHAT, CDR2 FQDESV (reference sequence). In DNA, the CDR3 is TGTGTCAGCAGCTCCAGTACGAAGCAGTACTTC. The encoded protein is CVSSSSTKQYF.

Of note for this clonotype: A single base separates this from a much larger clone, so it may be a read error. This rearrangement joins TRBV7-2 to TRBJ1-1; D unclear. This CDR3 has 13 amino acids. Germline V lookup: CDR1 SGHTA, CDR2 FQGNSA. This chain's CDR3 is CASSPDWNTVAFF. CDR3 in DNA: TGTGCCAGCAGCCCCGACTGGAACACTGTAGCTTTCTTT.

This clonotype was counted many times. The rearrangement links TRBV6-2 or TRBV6-3 to TRBJ1-1; D perhaps matches TRBD1 (5 bases). V shed 1 base and J shed 1 base, with 10 bases lying between them. CDR3 length: 15 amino acids. From germline, CDR1 is MNHEY and CDR2 SVGEGT. CDR3 coding DNA: TGTGCCAGCAGTTACTGGGATGGGGCGAACACTGAAGCTTTCTTT. Translated: CASSYWDGANTEAFF.

This clonotype was counted many times. The chain recombines TRBV2 with TRBJ1-6; maybe TRBD1 (6 bases). The ends were cut back, 10 bases at V and 0 bases at J, with 10 bases in the middle. Germline values: CDR1 SNHLY, CDR2 FYNNEI. The CDR3 sequence is 14 residues long. The CDR3: CATQGVSYNSPLHF. CDR3 bases: TGTGCCACACAGGGAGTCTCCTATAATTCACCCCTCCACTTT.

The chain recombines TRBV20-1 with TRBJ2-1, with 8 bases that match TRBD2. The trim removed 2 bases at V and 3 bases at J, leaving 3 bases unmatched. The CDR3 length is 14 residues. Germline V gene lookup returns CDR1 DFQATT and CDR2 SNEGSKA (reference sequence). The CDR3 is CSARWREVYNEQFF. As DNA, the CDR3 is TGCAGTGCTAGATGGCGGGAGGTCTACAATGAGCAGTTCTTC.

Ten or more counts support this clonotype. In DNA form, the CDR3 reads TGTGCCAGCTCACCGGGACAGCTCATGAACACTGAAGCTTTCTTT. This codes for CASSPGQLMNTEAFF. The V call is TRBV18, the J call TRBJ1-1; TRBD1 matches 7 bases. Germline CDR1 and CDR2: KGHSH and LQKENI. The CDR3 is 15 residues long. The J segment lost 0 bases and the V segment lost 3 bases, leaving 4 bases of the junction unmatched.

At least ten counts were recorded for this clonotype. The CDR3 bases are TGTGCCAGCAGCTTGAGTGGGGATAATGAAAAACTGTTTTTT. As protein: CASSLSGDNEKLFF. The J gene is TRBJ1-4, the V gene TRBV11-2; no reliable D call. CDR1 and CDR2 (germline): SGHAT, FQNNGV. Between the trimmed V and J ends, which lost 3 bases and 4 bases, there was a span of 9 bases. CDR3 length: 14 amino acids.

This clonotype was seen ten or more times. The CDR3 sequence is CASSSAGQPQHF. The CDR3 nucleotides are TGTGCCAGCAGCTCTGCAGGGCAGCCCCAGCATTTT. The chain has TRBV11-2 and TRBJ1-5, with a weak D call TRBD1 (5 bases). This CDR3 spans 12 amino acids. V shed 4 bases and J shed 7 bases, with 8 bases lying between them. The germline gives CDR1 SGHAT, CDR2 FQNNGV. The whole variable domain, filled in from reference TRBV11-2 and TRBJ1-5, reads EAGVAQSPRYKIIEKRQSVAFWCNPISGHATLYWYQQILGQGPKLLIQFQNNGVVDDSQLPKDRFSAERLKGVDSTLKIQPAKLEDSAVYLCASSSAGQPQHFGDGTRLSIL.